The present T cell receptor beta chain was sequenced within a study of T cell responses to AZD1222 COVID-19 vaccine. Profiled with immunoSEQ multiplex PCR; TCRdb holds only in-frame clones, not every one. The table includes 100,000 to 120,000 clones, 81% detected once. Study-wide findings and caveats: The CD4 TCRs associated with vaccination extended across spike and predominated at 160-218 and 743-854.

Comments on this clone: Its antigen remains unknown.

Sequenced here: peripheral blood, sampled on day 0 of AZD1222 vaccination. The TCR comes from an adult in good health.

CDR3: CASSQVRTDTQYF. CDR3 coding DNA: TGTGCCAGCAGCCAGGTCCGCACAGATACGCAGTATTTT. V is TRBV14 and J is TRBJ2-3; D unresolved. V was pared by 3 bases and J by 1 base, with 5 bases between. Per the germline V gene, CDR1 is SGHDN and CDR2 is FVKESK. The CDR3 runs 13 residues.